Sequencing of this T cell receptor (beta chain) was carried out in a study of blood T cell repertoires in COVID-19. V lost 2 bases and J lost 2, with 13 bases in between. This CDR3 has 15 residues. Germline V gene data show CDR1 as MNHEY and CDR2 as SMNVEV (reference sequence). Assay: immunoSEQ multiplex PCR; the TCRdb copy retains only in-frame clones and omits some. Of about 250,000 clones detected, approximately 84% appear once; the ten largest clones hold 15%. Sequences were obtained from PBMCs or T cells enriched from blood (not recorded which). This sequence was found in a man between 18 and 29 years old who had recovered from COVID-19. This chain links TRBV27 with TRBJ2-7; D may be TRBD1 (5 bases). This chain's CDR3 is CASSLRPGKTYEQYF. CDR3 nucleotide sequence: TGTGCCAGCAGTTTAAGGCCAGGGAAAACCTACGAGCAGTACTTC.